Presented here are 30 T cell receptor beta chains from one specimen sequenced in a study of T cells in narcolepsy. Assay: immunoSEQ multiplex PCR; the TCRdb copy retains only in-frame clones and omits some. The data hold some 17,000 clones, with 72% observed a single time. Sequencing used CD45RA- memory CD8+ T cells from PBMCs. These receptors were obtained from a human donor with narcolepsy.

DNA of the CDR3: TGTGCCAGCAGCTTAGCACTAGCGGGGGGCTCAGGTGAGCAGTTCTTC. Its protein is CASSLALAGGSGEQFF. This chain joins TRBV2 and TRBJ2-1; 12 nucleotides align to TRBD2. J lost 9 bases, V lost 6 bases, and 12 bases had no gene match. Germline CDR1 is SNHLY and CDR2 is FYNNEI. This CDR3 has 16 residues.

The chain employs TRBV2 and TRBJ1-6, with TRBD1 matching over 7 bases. The CDR3 runs 15 residues. CDR1 is SNHLY and CDR2 is FYNNEI in the germline V gene. Trimming took 7 bases from V and 5 from J; bases not matched to a gene: 8. The CDR3 DNA is TGTGCCAGCATTTACAGGGGCTCACATAATTCACCCCTCCACTTT. Protein product: CASIYRGSHNSPLHF.

J is TRBJ1-2 and V is TRBV6-4; D is possibly TRBD1 (5 bases). This CDR3 contains 13 residues. CDR1 and CDR2 (germline): MRHNA, SNTAGT. The V gene lost 2 bases and the J gene lost 8 bases, with 12 bases spanning the gap. The chain's CDR3 is CASSDGRARGYTF. The CDR3 DNA reads as TGTGCCAGCAGTGACGGCAGGGCCCGCGGCTACACCTTC.

This clone was observed a few times. One end of the junction is discordant with germline, which a read error may explain. The chain joins TRBV7-7 to TRBJ1-1; maybe TRBD1 (5 bases). This CDR3 spans 13 amino acids. CDR1 and CDR2 (germline): SSHAT, FNYEAQ (reference sequence). CDR3 bases: TGTGCTAGCAGCTCACAGGTGAACACTGAAGCTTTCTTT. It translates to CASSSQVNTEAFF.

This clone was detected only once. The chain links TRBV7-6 to TRBJ2-4; the D gene is possibly TRBD1 (5 bases). This CDR3 is 12 amino acids long. Germline V CDR1 and CDR2: SGHVS, FNYEAQ. V was clipped by 5 bases and J by 11 bases, with 13 bases between them. The CDR3 coding sequence is TGTGCCAGCAGCCCCGACGGACAATTTCAGTACTTC. Translating it yields CASSPDGQFQYF.

This clone was detected only once. The J gene is TRBJ2-1, the V gene TRBV5-1; 12 bases are a match to TRBD2. This CDR3 region has 14 residues. The V and J ends lost 8 bases and 4 bases, in that order; junction bases with no gene match: 4. CDR1 is SGHRS and CDR2 is YFSETQ in the germline V gene. The CDR3 region is CASWTSGNYNEQFF. CDR3 sequence (DNA): TGCGCCAGTTGGACTAGCGGGAATTACAATGAGCAGTTCTTC.

J is TRBJ1-2 and V is TRBV25-1; 9 bases map to TRBD1. V dropped 4 bases and J dropped 5; count of bases not matched to a gene: 8. CDR3 length equals 15 residues. The germline V gene has CDR1 MGHDK and CDR2 SYGVNS. CDR3 coding DNA: TGTGCCAGCAGTGGGCCGACCGGGACAGGGTATGGCTACACCTTC. Translation: CASSGPTGTGYGYTF.

The CDR3 DNA sequence: TGCGCCAGCAGCCAAGAAGAGTTTATGGAGGGCTATGGCTACACCTTC. Translating gives CASSQEEFMEGYGYTF. The V gene is TRBV4-1, the J gene TRBJ1-2; D not certain. V shed 0 bases and J shed 4 bases, with 15 bases lying between them. Germline CDR1 and CDR2: MGHRA and YSYEKL. The CDR3 contains 16 residues.

The table lists this clone with a few counts. V is TRBV7-8 and J is TRBJ1-4; D is uncertain. The CDR3 runs 16 residues. V lost 4 bases and J lost 5, with 17 bases in between. In germline, CDR1 is SGHVS, CDR2 FQNEAQ. The CDR3 DNA reads as TGTGCCAGCAGCTCCCTAAACCCCGTCCCGAATGAAAAACTGTTTTTT. Protein: CASSSLNPVPNEKLFF.

The V gene is TRBV5-1, the J gene TRBJ2-3; no reliable D call. Germline V lookup: CDR1 SGHRS, CDR2 YFSETQ. Trimming took 0 bases from V and 1 from J, leaving 12 bases between them. The CDR3 sequence is 16 residues long. CDR3 in DNA: TGCGCCAGCAGCTTGGAGCTGGGCCAGGGCACAGATACGCAGTATTTT. Residues: CASSLELGQGTDTQYF.

The chain employs TRBV29-1 and TRBJ1-2; 9 bases map to TRBD1. The CDR3 spans 14 residues. V dropped 6 bases and J dropped 4; count of bases not matched to a gene: 9. CDR1 and CDR2 (germline): SQVTM, ANQGSEA. The DNA of the CDR3 is TGCAGCGTGGACCTCGACAGGGGGTCCTATGGCTACACCTTC. It encodes CSVDLDRGSYGYTF.

The V call is TRBV2, the J call TRBJ2-3; maybe TRBD2 (6 bases). From germline, CDR1 is SNHLY and CDR2 FYNNEI. V was shortened by 6 bases and J by 0 bases, with 16 bases between the two germline ends. This CDR3 has 16 residues. The CDR3 bases are TGTGCCAGCAGACTCTTGACTAGTACTAGCACAGATACGCAGTATTTT. This gives the protein CASRLLTSTSTDTQYF.

This clone was seen only once. This chain links TRBV6-5 with TRBJ2-3; D remains ambiguous. The CDR3 runs to 15 residues. V dropped 7 bases and J dropped 8 bases, with 22 bases sitting between them. CDR1 is MNHEY, CDR2 SVGAGI, per germline. As DNA, the CDR3 is TGTGCCAGCACCGCCCGGTCGGTTGTCAAGGGTACGCAGTATTTT. Translating gives CASTARSVVKGTQYF.

V usage is TRBV9 and J usage is TRBJ1-2; D not certain. In germline, CDR1 is SGDLS, CDR2 YYNGEE. With 0 bases removed from V and 0 bases from J, the gap between germline ends came to 9 bases. This CDR3 has 15 residues. The CDR3 region is CASSVGSATNYGYTF. Written as DNA, the CDR3 is TGTGCCAGCAGCGTAGGTTCGGCTACTAACTATGGCTACACCTTC. The full variable domain, in which reference TRBV9 and TRBJ1-2 provide the parts outside the CDR3, is DSGVTQTPKHLITATGQRVTLRCSPRSGDLSVYWYQQSLDQGLQFLIQYYNGEERAKGNILERFSAQQFPDLHSELNLSSLELGDSALYFCASSVGSATNYGYTFGSGTRLTVV.

The genes are TRBV10-3 and TRBJ1-2, with a possible D match to TRBD1 (6 bases). Trimming removed 7 bases at V and 3 bases at J, with 9 bases between. From germline, CDR1 is ENHRY and CDR2 SYGVKD. The CDR3 is 12 amino acids. The CDR3 DNA reads TGTGCCATCACCAACAGGGACTATGGCTACACCTTC. Encoded protein: CAITNRDYGYTF.

In its sample, this clone was seen once. The chain has TRBV7-9 and TRBJ1-4, with D hard to call. Between the trimmed V and J ends, which lost 3 bases and 4 bases, there was a span of 18 bases. The CDR3 consists of 17 residues. CDR1 is SEHNR and CDR2 is FQNEAQ in the germline V gene (reference sequence). CDR3 loop: CASSFPRWLHGNEKLFF. The CDR3 DNA reads as TGTGCCAGCAGCTTTCCCCGGTGGCTTCACGGTAATGAAAAACTGTTTTTT.

Only a few counts were recorded for this clone. The J gene is TRBJ1-4, the V gene TRBV6-1; TRBD1 aligns across 9 bases. CDR1 MNHNS and CDR2 SASEGT come from the germline V gene. After removal of 7 bases from V and 5 bases from J, the junction contained 8 bases not matched to a gene. This CDR3 has 15 amino acids. The CDR3, as DNA: TGTGCCAGCACTGGGACAGGGAGTCGGAATGAAAAACTGTTTTTT. This translates into CASTGTGSRNEKLFF.

In its sample, this clone was seen a few times. The CDR3 protein is CASSDPGYGYTF. Here the CDR3 DNA reads TGTGCCAGCAGCGATCCCGGTTACGGCTACACCTTC. The chain employs TRBV6-5 and TRBJ1-2; D unclear. The V gene's germline CDR1 is MNHEY and CDR2 SVGAGI. This CDR3 comprises 12 residues. Trimming removed 6 bases from V and 8 bases from J, with 13 bases in between.

With respect to this clone: At one end, the junction sequence differs from germline, possibly due to a read error. J is TRBJ2-1 and V is TRBV4-1; perhaps TRBD2 as D (5 bases). The CDR3 loop spans 13 amino acids. CDR1 MGHRA and CDR2 YSYEKL come from the germline V gene. For the CDR3, the DNA is TGTGCCAGCAGCCAATTAGCGAGCAATGAGCAGTTCTTC. Translation gives CASSQLASNEQFF.

The chain employs TRBV4-1 and TRBJ1-1; 8 bases map to TRBD1. After removal of 2 bases from V and 5 bases from J, the junction contained 7 bases not matched to a gene. The CDR3 extends over 15 amino acids. CDR1 and CDR2 from the germline V gene are MGHRA and YSYEKL. CDR3 loop: CASSQSPTGVTEAFF. Written as DNA, the CDR3 is TGCGCCAGCAGCCAATCACCGACAGGGGTAACTGAAGCTTTCTTT.

V gene TRBV7-9 combines with J gene TRBJ2-7, with a weak D call TRBD2 (5 bases). Germline assignment: CDR1 SEHNR and CDR2 FQNEAQ (reference sequence). The CDR3 is made up of 13 amino acids. Trimming left V 1 base short and J 7 bases short, with 11 bases between. The CDR3 DNA sequence: TGTGCCAGCAGCTTAGAGTTGCGCGGGGAGCAGTACTTC. This sequence encodes CASSLELRGEQYF.

A single count supports this clone. The J gene is TRBJ1-2, the V gene TRBV27; weak D call: TRBD1 (5 bases). V dropped 2 bases and J dropped 2 bases, with 18 bases sitting between them. CDR3 length: 17 residues. The germline gives CDR1 MNHEY, CDR2 SMNVEV (reference sequence). The CDR3 region has the DNA TGTGCCAGCAGTTTACACCCTCCTCGGCAGGGCAACTATGGCTACACCTTC. It yields the protein CASSLHPPRQGNYGYTF.

About this clone itself: A junction boundary mismatches the germline segment, possibly from a read error. The V call is TRBV28, the J call TRBJ2-5; a possible D gene is TRBD2 (5 bases). The CDR3 loop spans 13 amino acids. Germline CDR1 and CDR2: MDHEN and SYDVKM. The CDR3 nucleotides are TGTGCCAGCTGTTCCACTGAGTGGGAGACCCGGTACTTC. It translates to CASCSTEWETRYF.

The chain recombines TRBV10-1 with TRBJ2-1, with TRBD2 as a possible D gene (6 bases). The CDR3 has 13 residues. Trimming took 8 bases from V and 9 from J, leaving 17 bases between them. Germline V gives CDR1 WNHNN, CDR2 SYGVQD (reference sequence). CDR3 region: CASSRDSPGEQFF. DNA of the CDR3: TGCGCCAGCTCCCGGGACTCGCCGGGTGAGCAGTTCTTC.

With regard to this clone: A much larger clone differs by one base, so this may be a read error. J is TRBJ1-6 and V is TRBV30; 7 bases are shared with TRBD1. V was pared by 5 bases and J by 2 bases, with 12 bases of the junction left unmatched. Looked up from germline, CDR1 is GTSNPN and CDR2 is SVGIG (reference sequence). The CDR3 has 17 residues. Here the CDR3 reads CAWGVRGKGAYNSPLHF. CDR3 bases: TGTGCCTGGGGGGTCAGGGGGAAAGGAGCCTATAATTCACCCCTCCACTTT. Complete variable domain (other parts from reference TRBV30 and TRBJ1-6): SQTIHQWPATLVQPVGSPLSLECTVEGTSNPNLYWYRQAAGRGLQLLFYSVGIGQISSEVPQNLSASRPQDRQFILSSKKLLLSDSGFYLCAWGVRGKGAYNSPLHFGNGTRLTVT.

The chain recombines TRBV30 with TRBJ1-2, with D possibly matching TRBD1 (5 bases). CDR1 and CDR2 from the germline V gene are GTSNPN and SVGIG (reference sequence). The ends were cut back, 3 bases at V and 5 bases at J, with 10 bases in the middle. CDR3 size: 12 residues. In nucleotides, the CDR3 is TGTGCCTGGAGGGAGACAGTATATGGCTACACCTTC. This translates into CAWRETVYGYTF.

The CDR3 DNA is TGCGCCAGCAGTGATTTGCGGACCGAGATCTTGGAGCAGTTCTTC. It specifies CASSDLRTEILEQFF. V gene TRBV10-2 combines with J gene TRBJ2-1, with D unclear. This CDR3 comprises 15 residues. With 3 bases removed from V and 10 bases from J, the gap between germline ends came to 19 bases. Germline V CDR1 and CDR2: WSHSY, SAAADI.

The chain uses TRBV2 and TRBJ2-7, with 9 nucleotides matching TRBD1. Trimming cost V 6 bases and J 2 bases; bases outside gene matches: 5. The CDR3 consists of 14 residues. The germline V gene encodes CDR1 SNHLY and CDR2 FYNNEI. The CDR3 coding sequence is TGTGCCAGCAGCCAGACAGGGGGGACCTACGAGCAGTACTTC. Its protein is CASSQTGGTYEQYF.

This clone was seen only a few times. The V and J genes are TRBV10-1 and TRBJ1-5; unclear D gene. The germline V and J ends were trimmed by 4 bases and 2 bases, with 6 bases remaining between them. Germline loops: CDR1 WNHNN, CDR2 SYGVQD (reference sequence). The CDR3 extends over 13 amino acids. In DNA form, the CDR3 reads TGCGCCAGCAGTGCCCAGGGCAATCAGCCCCAGCATTTT. Amino acids: CASSAQGNQPQHF.

The chain employs TRBV4-1 and TRBJ1-5; D is possibly TRBD1 (6 bases). The CDR3 has 15 amino acids. Germline CDR1 and CDR2: MGHRA and YSYEKL. V was pared by 1 base and J by 8 bases, with 15 bases between. CDR3 coding DNA: TGCGCCAGCAGCCAAGCGTGGAGGGGGTTGGAGCCCCAGCATTTT. It is translated as CASSQAWRGLEPQHF.